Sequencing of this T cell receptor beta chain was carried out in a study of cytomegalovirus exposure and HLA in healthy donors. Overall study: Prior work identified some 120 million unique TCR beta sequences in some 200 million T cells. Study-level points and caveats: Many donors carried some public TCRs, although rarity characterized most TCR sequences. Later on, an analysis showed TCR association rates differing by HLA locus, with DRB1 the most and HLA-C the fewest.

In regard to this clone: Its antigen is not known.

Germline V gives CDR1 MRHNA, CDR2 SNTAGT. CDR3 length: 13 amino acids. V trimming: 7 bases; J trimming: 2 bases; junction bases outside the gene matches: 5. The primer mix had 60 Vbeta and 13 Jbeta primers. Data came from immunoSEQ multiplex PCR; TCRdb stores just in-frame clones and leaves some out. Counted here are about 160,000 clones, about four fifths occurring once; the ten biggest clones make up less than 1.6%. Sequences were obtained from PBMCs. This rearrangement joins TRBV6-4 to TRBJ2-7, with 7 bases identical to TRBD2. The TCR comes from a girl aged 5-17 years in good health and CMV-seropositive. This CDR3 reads CASKWGGPYEQYF. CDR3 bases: TGTGCCAGCAAGTGGGGGGGACCCTACGAGCAGTACTTC.